What follows are 11 T cell receptor beta chains derived from one specimen sequenced in a study of beta chain features in type 1 diabetes. The authors reverse transcribed all of the isolated RNA, so sequencing captured expressed TCRB transcripts. Measured with immunoSEQ multiplex PCR; TCRdb has only the in-frame clones, and not every one. The data hold 250,000 to 300,000 clones, with around 7.3% observed a single time. The specimen sequenced was central memory CD4+ T cells from blood. The origin of the receptors is a woman in her late teens or twenties in good health.

This chain uses TRBV7-9 with TRBJ1-2; D not certain. The germline V gene has CDR1 SEHNR and CDR2 FQNEAQ (reference sequence). The CDR3 consists of 14 residues. V lost 1 base to trimming and J lost 3 bases, with 9 bases between them. This CDR3 reads CASSLDGRDYGYTF. Here the CDR3 DNA reads TGTGCCAGCAGCTTAGATGGCCGGGACTATGGCTACACCTTC.

In this sample, this clone turned up a few times. This chain links TRBV5-8 with TRBJ2-1; D not resolved. The V end was cut by 1 base, the J end by 5 bases, with 13 bases between. The V gene's germline CDR1 is SGHTS and CDR2 YDEGEE. The CDR3 has 15 residues. CDR3 sequence (DNA): TGTGCCAGCAGCTTGTTGTTGAAAACACACAATGAGCAGTTCTTC. Its translation is CASSLLLKTHNEQFF.

The chain is built from TRBV9 and TRBJ2-1, with unresolved D. The CDR3 extends over 12 amino acids. Trimming stripped 6 bases from V and 3 bases from J, with 7 bases between. Looked up from germline, CDR1 is SGDLS and CDR2 is YYNGEE. Written as DNA, the CDR3 is TGTGCCAGCAAGGCGGACTACAATGAGCAGTTCTTC. Amino acids: CASKADYNEQFF.

In this sample, this clone turned up many times. The J gene is TRBJ1-1, the V gene TRBV11-2, with D hard to call. This CDR3 has 13 amino acids. V lost 2 bases, J lost 2 bases, and 6 bases lay in between. Germline V CDR1 and CDR2: SGHAT, FQNNGV. CDR3 bases: TGTGCCAGCAGCTTATCCACTAACACTGAAGCTTTCTTT. Protein: CASSLSTNTEAFF.

Only a few counts were recorded for this clone. The chain recombines TRBV18 with TRBJ1-6; no definite D call. The CDR3 consists of 19 residues. The germline V and J ends were trimmed by 2 bases and 0 bases, with 17 bases remaining between them. In germline, CDR1 is KGHSH, CDR2 LQKENI. The CDR3 region is CASSPKFPGDSSYNSPLHF. The CDR3 DNA sequence: TGTGCCAGCTCACCAAAGTTTCCAGGCGATAGCTCCTATAATTCACCCCTCCACTTT.

In this sample, this clone turned up a few times. The rearrangement joins TRBV7-3 to TRBJ2-5, with D tentatively TRBD2 (5 bases). CDR3 length: 13 amino acids. CDR1 SGHTA and CDR2 FQGTGA come from the germline V gene. With 5 bases removed from V and 5 bases from J, the gap between germline ends came to 12 bases. In DNA form, the CDR3 reads TGTGCCAGCAGCCCCCGGGTAGCGGAGACCCAGTACTTC. Amino acid sequence: CASSPRVAETQYF.

This clone appeared a few times. The V gene is TRBV6-6, the J gene TRBJ1-3, with D unclear. The V and J ends lost 3 bases and 2 bases respectively, with 14 bases between them. From germline, CDR1 is MNHNY and CDR2 SVGAGI (reference sequence). The CDR3 sequence is 16 residues long. CDR3: CASSYSEGLTGNTIYF. The CDR3 DNA follows: TGTGCCAGCAGTTATTCGGAGGGTTTGACTGGAAACACCATATATTTT.

The rearrangement uses TRBV4-3 and TRBJ2-7, with a weak D call TRBD1 (5 bases). Trimming pared 0 bases from V and 3 bases from J, leaving 18 bases between. CDR3 length: 17 amino acids. Germline values: CDR1 LGHNA, CDR2 YSLEER. Written as DNA, the CDR3 is TGCGCCAGCAGCCAAGAAGGCCGCAGGGCTCATCGCTACGAGCAGTACGTC. This gives the protein CASSQEGRRAHRYEQYV.

This clone has just a few counts. The junction departs from the called germline gene at one end, perhaps through a read error. The CDR3 region has the DNA TGTGCTAGCAGCCAGTCGGGTTTGACCACCGGGGAGCTGTTTTTT. This encodes CASSQSGLTTGELFF. J is TRBJ2-2 and V is TRBV7-7; D remains ambiguous. The CDR3 is 15 residues long. From germline, CDR1 is SSHAT and CDR2 FNYEAQ (reference sequence).

There are many counts of this clone. The chain joins TRBV29-1 to TRBJ2-5; D tentatively fits TRBD1 or TRBD2 (6 bases each). From germline, CDR1 is SQVTM and CDR2 ANQGSEA. This CDR3 contains 12 residues. Trimming removed 6 bases from V and 4 bases from J, with 12 bases in between. CDR3 sequence (DNA): TGCAGCGTCGTCGGGGGCCCAGAGACCCAGTACTTC. This sequence encodes CSVVGGPETQYF.

This chain links TRBV25-1 with TRBJ2-7, with D maybe TRBD1 (5 bases). This CDR3 has 16 residues. V gave up 3 bases and J gave up 2 bases, with 17 bases separating them. Germline values: CDR1 MGHDK, CDR2 SYGVNS. This chain's CDR3 is CASSEIRVGWPYEQYV. DNA of the CDR3: TGTGCCAGCAGTGAGATCAGGGTGGGGTGGCCCTACGAGCAGTACGTC.